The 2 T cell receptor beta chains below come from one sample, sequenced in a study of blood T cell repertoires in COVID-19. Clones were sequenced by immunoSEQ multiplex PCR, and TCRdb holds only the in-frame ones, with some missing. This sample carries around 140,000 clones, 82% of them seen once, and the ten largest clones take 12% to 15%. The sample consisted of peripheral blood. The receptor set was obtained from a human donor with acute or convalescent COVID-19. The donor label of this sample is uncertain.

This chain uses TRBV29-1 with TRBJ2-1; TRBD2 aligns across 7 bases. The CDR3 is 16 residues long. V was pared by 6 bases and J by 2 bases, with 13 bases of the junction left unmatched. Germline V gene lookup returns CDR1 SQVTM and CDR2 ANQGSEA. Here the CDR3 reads CSVASPGGSTYNEQFF. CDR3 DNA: TGCAGCGTCGCCTCCCCGGGCGGGAGTACCTACAATGAGCAGTTCTTC.

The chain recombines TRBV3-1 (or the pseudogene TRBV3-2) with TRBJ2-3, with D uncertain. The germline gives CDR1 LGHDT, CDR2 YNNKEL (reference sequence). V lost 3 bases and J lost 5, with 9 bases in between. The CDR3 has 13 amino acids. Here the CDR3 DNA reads TGTGCCAGCAGCCAGGCGGTGGTAGATACGCAGTATTTT. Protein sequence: CASSQAVVDTQYF.